A single T cell receptor (beta chain) is shown here with its context. No base quality values were provided; no much bigger clone lies one nucleotide off. Library method: the immunoSEQ multiplex PCR assay. For most patients, genomic DNA was isolated with the Qiagen DNeasy Blood and Tissue Kit and shipped frozen to Adaptive Biotechnologies for TCR sequencing. For most patients, genomic DNA was subjected to high-throughput TCR-beta CDR3 sequencing by Adaptive Biotechnologies. On the study's bioinformatics: TCR sequencing data for over 15 patients were retrieved from Adaptive's ImmunoSEQ software; a few other patients were processed with MiXCR and VDJtools. To correct CD4 versus CD8 sorting errors, any sequence found in both subsets at a frequency ratio below 5:1 was removed. Because the origin of CDR3 nucleotide sequences shared between donor and recipient could not be assigned, those sequences were removed. At least 2-fold expansion over unstimulated cells and a minimum CFSE-low frequency of 0.002% (template counts) or 0.001% (read counts) were required for clones to be classified as alloreactive. Mappable clones were those detected in sequenced pre-transplant spleen, lymph node, or MLR CFSE-low populations of the donor or recipient. Cumulative frequency of alloreactive clones was calculated as a percentage of all sequences weighted by copy number. This immuneACCESS table, as held by TCRdb, lists in-frame sequences with V and J called but not all clones. Of the missing ones, under half trace to an unresolved V gene in checked studies; the others have no known cause. V, J and clone size are taken as reported in that table, and D and trimming were inferred from the DNA itself. This sample comprises fewer than 25,000 clones, 50% to 60% of them detected only once. The leading ten clones occupy about 0.94% of the sample.

From the cysteine up to the phenylalanine, the CDR3 has a length of 13 residues. This entry keeps only the CDR3 DNA: 39 bases, framed from base 1. As encoded in the germline V gene, CDR1 is ENHRY while CDR2 is SYGVKD. A distance of 10 bases separates the germline ends of V and J, which lose 3 bases and 6 bases respectively. The data stem from a study of graft-versus-host responses after intestinal transplantation (dated by TCRdb to about 2021). As for the study more broadly: Recipients received multivisceral, liver-intestinal, or isolated intestinal transplants. All recipients received anti-thymocyte globulin induction followed by maintenance tacrolimus and steroids for roughly 3 years. After intestinal transplantation, graft-versus-host and host-versus-graft alloreactive T cell clones in the graft, circulation and bone marrow were tracked using bulk TCR-beta CDR3 sequencing. Alloreactive clones were identified by sequencing pre-transplant mixed lymphocyte reaction products and comparing them with unstimulated pre-transplant donor and recipient T cells. A cohort of under 30 intestinal transplant recipients, including one retransplant, was enrolled, and a few patients lacking pretransplant specimens were excluded. Donor T cell macrochimerism was defined as a peak of at least 4% donor T cells among recipient peripheral blood mononuclear cells. Samples from a few later patients were sequenced in-house on an Illumina MiSeq with MiXCR processing rather than by the commercial service.

The time point label for this specimen denotes: cells obtained before transplantation from donor or recipient. Mixed lymphocyte reactions plated 200,000 CFSE-labeled pre-transplant responders with 200,000 irradiated violet-dye-labeled stimulators and were cultured for six to seven days. After the mixed lymphocyte reaction, proliferating CD3+CD4+CFSE-low and CD3+CD8+CFSE-low responder cells were FACS-sorted on a BD Influx sorter. Broad study findings and their caveats: Patients with donor T cell macrochimerism had high GvH to HvG T cell clonal ratios in their allografts. Conclusions were limited by the relatively low number and heterogeneity of intestinal transplant patients. Early after transplant, peak levels of circulating GvH clones were associated with declines in HvG clones. GvH clones were detected in recipient bone marrow, and some appeared earlier in ileal mucosa or blood, consistent with an intestinal mucosal origin.

The sequence is built from TRBV10-3 and TRBJ2-3; TRBD1 could be the D gene, as 5 bases match. Sample: alloreactive CD4+ T cells from a mixed lymphocyte reaction culture, taken before intestinal transplant. Sample cell subset or site, as interpreted from the label and publication: CFSE-low proliferating T cells sorted from approximately 6-day pre-transplant mixed lymphocyte reaction (GvH or HvG direction). This sequence was found in a human patient who received an intestinal transplant. Here is the DNA: TGTGCCATCAGTGAATGGGGCGCCGATACGCAGTATTTT. This is translated as CAISEWGADTQYF.